This note documents a single TCR beta chain sequence. Under the authors' procedure: Amplification of reference gene primers provided the estimated nucleated cell counts. Data came from immunoSEQ multiplex PCR; TCRdb stores just in-frame clones and leaves some out. V and J calls and clone size are copied from that table; D and trimming were computed from the DNA. The repertoire holds 120,000 or so clones, almost 80% seen once, with 25% in the top ten. The CDR3 length is 12 residues. V was trimmed by 7 bases and J by 6 bases, leaving 13 bases between them. The sample belongs to a study of blood T cell repertoires in COVID-19. Turning to the study itself: COVID-19 samples collected from the United States, Italy and Spain covered acute and convalescent phases. The analysed material was cDNA or gDNA that came from T cells, B-cell-depleted T cells, or PBMCs.

This TCR was sampled from a human donor in a cohort sampled during active COVID-19. The sample comprised peripheral blood. The V and J genes are TRBV12-3 or TRBV12-4 and TRBJ2-7; TRBD1 is a possible D gene (6 bases). The CDR3 here is CASTLQGSEQYF. DNA for the CDR3: TGTGCCAGCACCCTACAGGGATCCGAGCAGTACTTC.